The 5 T cell receptor beta chains listed next were all sequenced from one sample in a study of T cells in Graves' hyperthyroidism and ophthalmopathy (dated by TCRdb to about 2019). The protocol used for the library was multiplex PCR. The run used an Illumina HiSeq 2000. TCR beta CDR3 regions were amplified from RNA transcripts. A first-round RT-PCR of the TCR CDR3 used the HTBI primer set with the Qiagen OneStep RT-PCR kit. TCRdb handled the public reads itself, with Q25 trimming in fastp and clone calling in MiXCR, and kept productive beta chains. Here each entry gathers all rows of one CDR3 protein and keeps the most common genes and DNA. The sample contains 300,000 to 450,000 distinct CDR3 sequences, about 14% of them found a single time. The top ten hold less than 20% of the sample. Sequenced input: blood. The receptor set was obtained from a woman younger than 45 with Graves' ophthalmopathy.

The table lists this clonotype with many counts. The rearrangement joins TRBV28 to TRBJ1-5; D is perhaps TRBD1 (5 bases). The CDR3 totals 15 residues. Trimming stripped 5 bases from V and 1 base from J, with 12 bases between. The V gene's germline CDR1 is MDHEN and CDR2 SYDVKM. DNA for the CDR3: TGTGCCAGCAGTACAGGATCCCTCAGCAATCAGCCCCAGCATTTT. Its protein is CASSTGSLSNQPQHF.

As for this clonotype: A much larger clone differs by one base, so this may be a read error. This chain links TRBV27 with TRBJ2-2; either TRBD1 or TRBD2 may fit D (6 bases each). The V gene's germline CDR1 is MNHEY and CDR2 SMNVEV (reference sequence). The CDR3 runs to 15 residues. CDR3 protein: CASSLSIGGTGELSF. The CDR3, as DNA: TGTGCCAGCAGTTTATCGATCGGGGGCACCGGGGAGCTGTCTTTT.

In its sample, this clonotype was seen many times. The V and J genes are TRBV15 and TRBJ2-3; 10 bases line up with TRBD2. The CDR3 is 16 amino acids. After removal of 3 bases from V and 4 bases from J, the junction contained 7 bases not matched to a gene. Germline V gene sequence: CDR1 LNHNV, CDR2 YYDKDF (reference sequence). In DNA form, the CDR3 reads TGTGCCACCAGCAGGGACCGAGCGGGGGGGCCAGATACGCAGTATTTT. Residues: CATSRDRAGGPDTQYF.

This clonotype came up many times. The chain joins TRBV28 to TRBJ1-1; D gene unclear. This CDR3 comprises 14 residues. Per the germline V gene, CDR1 is MDHEN and CDR2 is SYDVKM. Trimming cost V 2 bases and J 1 base, with 8 bases left between them. The CDR3 DNA sequence: TGTGCCAGCAGTTTAGCGTTCGAGAACACTGAAGCTTTCTTT. Protein: CASSLAFENTEAFF.

There are many counts of this clonotype. The chain employs TRBV24-1 and TRBJ2-5; TRBD1 matches 10 bases. Germline loops: CDR1 KGHDR, CDR2 SFDVKD. The CDR3 is made up of 15 amino acids. The ends lost 9 bases at V and 4 bases at J; junction bases unmatched: 10. For the CDR3, the DNA is TGTGCCACCGGGGAGGACAGGGGGATCTTAGAGACCCAGTACTTC. Its translation is CATGEDRGILETQYF.